This TCR beta chain is drawn from a study of blood T cell repertoires in COVID-19. About the study: Some COVID-19 samples were acute and others convalescent; all came from the United States, Italy and Spain. From T cells, B-cell-depleted T cells, or PBMCs came the material, which was cDNA or gDNA.

In the authors' methods: Estimation of nucleated cell counts relied on the amplification of reference gene primers. TCRdb keeps only in-frame clones here, not all; method: immunoSEQ multiplex PCR. The V and J calls and clone size were taken over from that table, and D and trimming were inferred from the DNA. The table has tens of thousands of clones, about 85% seen once. Germline assignment: CDR1 KGHDR and CDR2 SFDVKD. V lost 5 bases, J lost 2 bases, and 12 bases stayed unmatched. This CDR3 is built from 17 residues. The specimen sequenced was peripheral blood. This TCR came from a woman between 70 and 85 years old with active COVID-19. The V gene is TRBV24-1, the J gene TRBJ2-3; 7 nucleotides align to TRBD1. The CDR3 is CATSGRQGGRDTDTQYF. DNA of the CDR3: TGTGCCACCAGTGGGCGACAGGGCGGTAGGGACACAGATACGCAGTATTTT.